A selection of T cell receptor beta chains follows, all from one sample in a study of CD8+ T cells in alopecia areata. Here immunoSEQ multiplex PCR was the method, and the copy in TCRdb shows in-frame clones only, minus some. The data hold hundreds of thousands of clones, with roughly two thirds observed a single time. The sample here was CD4+ T cells sorted from blood, taken at week 0. These receptors all come from a human donor with alopecia areata. The CDR3 runs from the conserved cysteine through the conserved F or W. The order of the fields is J gene, CDR3 length, D gene, clone size, V gene, CDR3 protein, CDR3 DNA. The D gene is left open where the match is weak. Not every row has a clone size; where given, it reads once, few, many or a size class.

>TRBJ1-2|16|TRBD1|few|TRBV19
CASSIPGTGAIYGYTF
TGTGCCAGTAGTATACCCGGGACAGGGGCTATCTATGGCTACACCTTC
>TRBJ2-1|14|-|-|TRBV2
CASSELAAYNEQFF
TGTGCCAGCAGTGAGTTGGCAGCCTACAATGAGCAGTTCTTC
>TRBJ2-1|16|TRBD1|-|TRBV29-1
CSVEGLYRGSDNEQFF
TGCAGCGTTGAAGGGTTATACAGGGGATCGGACAATGAGCAGTTCTTC
>TRBJ2-5|14|-|-|TRBV5-4
CASLRDQNQETQYF
TGTGCCAGCCTACGAGACCAAAACCAAGAGACCCAGTACTTC
>TRBJ2-1|11|TRBD1|-|TRBV30
CAWDRGGEQFF
TGTGCCTGGGACAGGGGAGGAGAGCAGTTCTTC
>TRBJ2-7|15|TRBD1|-|TRBV13
CASTPLGQGPYEQYF
TGTGCCAGCACGCCCTTGGGACAGGGACCCTACGAGCAGTACTTC
>TRBJ2-6|16|TRBD1|-|TRBV5-1
CASSSGTDSGANVLTF
TGCGCCAGCAGCTCCGGGACAGACTCTGGGGCCAACGTCCTGACTTTC
>TRBJ1-2|15|-|-|TRBV4-3
CASSQDRDGYYGYTF
TGCGCCAGCAGCCAAGACCGGGACGGATATTATGGCTACACCTTC
>TRBJ2-2|14|-|-|TRBV9
CASSVDPSTGELFF
TGTGCCAGCAGCGTAGATCCGAGCACCGGGGAGCTGTTTTTT
>TRBJ2-7|16|-|-|TRBV4-2
CASSQDPTGTSVEQYF
TGTGCCAGCAGCCAAGACCCAACCGGGACTTCTGTCGAGCAGTACTTC
>TRBJ1-2|10|-|once|TRBV29-1
CSVSSDGYTF
TGCAGCGTCTCTTCGGATGGCTACACCTTC
>TRBJ1-6|12|-|once|TRBV9
CASSRYNSPLHF
TGTGCCAGCAGCCGCTATAATTCACCCCTCCACTTT
>TRBJ2-7|16|TRBD2|-|TRBV13
CASSSLSGGKTYEQYF
TGTGCCAGCAGCTCGCTCAGCGGGGGGAAGACCTACGAGCAGTACTTC
>TRBJ2-5|14|TRBD1|-|TRBV29-1
CSVGSTGGAETQYF
TGCAGCGTTGGATCCACAGGGGGCGCGGAGACCCAGTACTTC
>TRBJ1-2|12|-|-|TRBV7-9
CASLGGSYGYTF
TGTGCCAGCCTCGGGGGTAGCTATGGCTACACCTTC